The 27 T cell receptor beta chains listed next were all sequenced from one sample in a study of T cell clonality in common variable immunodeficiency. Regarding the study as a whole: In common variable immunodeficiency, TCR beta chains reportedly carried fewer deletions and N-nucleotide insertions.

The data were produced by immunoSEQ multiplex PCR, yet TCRdb's version contains in-frame clones alone and is incomplete. Captured here are 25,000 to 30,000 clones, none seen once; the top ten comprise less than 3.5%. For these TCRs, the target antigens are not known. The sample was peripheral blood mononuclear cells. These TCRs come from a human donor with common variable immunodeficiency.

This clone was seen at least ten times. The read ends 3 residues before the CDR3 terminus; that terminus is restored from the germline J gene. The rearrangement links TRBV6-2 or TRBV6-3 to TRBJ2-2; D perhaps matches TRBD2 (6 bases). Trimming removed 6 bases from V and 4 bases from J, with 9 bases in between. CDR1 and CDR2 from the germline V gene are MNHEY and SVGEGT. The CDR3 consists of 13 residues. Incomplete CDR3 DNA: TGTGCCAGCAGCAGACTAGGCACCGGGGAG. It yields the protein CASSRLGTGE. The whole CDR3 sequence is CASSRLGTGELFF.

This clone was observed many times. The read halts 3 residues ahead of the CDR3 end, with the missing end drawn from the germline J gene. V usage is TRBV19 and J usage is TRBJ1-1; TRBD1 matches at 11 bases. The CDR3 consists of 18 residues. Germline V gene data show CDR1 as LNHDA and CDR2 as SQIVND (reference sequence). V lost 5 bases, J lost 2 bases, and 13 bases stayed unmatched. CDR3 region: CASSLVWTGGMVNTEAFF. The sequenced part of the CDR3 DNA is TGTGCCAGTAGTCTGGTTTGGACAGGGGGCATGGTAAACACTGAA.

This clone was seen repeatedly, ten times or more. The CDR3 protein is CSAEGAFSSGANVLTF. The covered CDR3 bases are TGCAGTGCTGAAGGGGCCTTCTCCTCTGGGGCCAACGTC. The V and J genes are TRBV20-1 and TRBJ2-6; D perhaps matches TRBD1 (5 bases). The read gets to within 3 residues of the CDR3 end, and the germline J gene fills in the rest. Germline assignment: CDR1 DFQATT and CDR2 SNEGSKA (reference sequence). The CDR3 spans 16 residues. The V gene lost 5 bases and the J gene lost 0 bases, with 14 bases spanning the gap.

Of note for this clone: The CDR3 end is not reached by the read, which stops 3 residues before it; the germline J gene fills it in. The rearrangement uses TRBV29-1 and TRBJ2-3, with 9 bases identical to TRBD2. Germline V gene lookup returns CDR1 SQVTM and CDR2 ANQGSEA. V lost 1 base, J lost 3 bases, and 2 bases stayed unmatched. This CDR3 has 14 amino acids. CDR3 in amino acids: CSVEGSGSTDTQYF. Incomplete CDR3 DNA: TGCAGCGTTGAAGGTAGCGGGAGTACAGATACG.

This clone was seen only a few times. Here the CDR3 reads CASSVERGSTEAFF. CDR3 bases read: TGTGCCAGCAGTGTGGAAAGGGGGAGCACTGAA. The chain couples TRBV6-1 to TRBJ1-1; a weak D match, TRBD1 (6 bases). The CDR3 goes on 3 residues after the read ends, and that part is filled in from the germline J gene. The V end was cut by 4 bases, the J end by 4 bases, with 13 bases between. This CDR3 region has 14 residues. Germline loops: CDR1 MNHNS, CDR2 SASEGT.

In this sample, this clone turned up many times. The sequence runs out 3 residues before the end of the CDR3; the remainder is reconstructed from the germline J gene. This sequence joins TRBV5-6 and TRBJ2-2; D gene ambiguous. Trimming removed 0 bases at V and 9 bases at J, with 9 bases between. The CDR3 contains 13 residues. Germline V gene sequence: CDR1 SGHDT, CDR2 YYEEEE. Incomplete CDR3 DNA: TGTGCCAGCAGCTTGGTTGCGGATAGGGAG. Its translation is CASSLVADRE. The full CDR3 protein reads CASSLVADRELFF.

This clone was recorded at least ten times. Read coverage stops 3 residues before the CDR3 terminus; the germline J gene supplies the remainder. This chain links TRBV2 with TRBJ1-2, with D perhaps TRBD1 (6 bases). The length of the CDR3 is 13 residues. Trimming removed 6 bases at V and 4 bases at J, with 12 bases between. CDR1 is SNHLY and CDR2 is FYNNEI in the germline V gene. The CDR3 loop reads CASSNRVSYGYTF. CDR3 DNA, as far as it was read: TGTGCCAGCAGCAACAGGGTTAGCTATGGC.

This clone has at least ten counts. The read gets to within 3 residues of the CDR3 end, and the germline J gene fills in the rest. This chain links TRBV6-1 with TRBJ2-4; maybe TRBD2 (7 bases). Trimming removed 2 bases at V and 9 bases at J, with 11 bases between. This CDR3 is built from 13 residues. Per germline, CDR1 MNHNS and CDR2 SASEGT. CDR3: CASSEKGGGIQYF. Incomplete CDR3 DNA: TGTGCCAGCAGTGAAAAGGGGGGGGGCATT.

This clone has at least ten counts. Read data end 3 residues before the CDR3 end; the end is taken from the germline J gene. V usage is TRBV29-1 and J usage is TRBJ2-1; the D gene is possibly TRBD1 (6 bases). V was cut by 4 bases and J by 4 bases, with 11 bases left in between. The germline V gene encodes CDR1 SQVTM and CDR2 ANQGSEA. CDR3 length equals 13 residues. The covered CDR3 bases are TGCAGCGTTGGCTGGGGGCGATACAATGAG. It translates to CSVGWGRYNE. The entire CDR3 reads CSVGWGRYNEQFF.

This clone was recorded many times. The chain's CDR3 is CAISGKEAGTYEQYF. The DNA read from the CDR3 is TGTGCCATCAGTGGGAAGGAGGCAGGAACCTACGAG. V gene TRBV10-3 combines with J gene TRBJ2-7; a weak D match, TRBD2 (5 bases). The read gets to within 3 residues of the CDR3 end, and the germline J gene fills in the rest. The CDR3 is made up of 15 amino acids. Trimming took 4 bases from V and 2 from J, leaving 15 bases between them. Germline V lookup: CDR1 ENHRY, CDR2 SYGVKD.

The sample holds many counts of this clone. The read halts 3 residues ahead of the CDR3 end, with the missing end drawn from the germline J gene. The V gene is TRBV5-1, the J gene TRBJ1-5; TRBD1 agrees at 7 bases. The CDR3 runs 16 residues. Germline V gene sequence: CDR1 SGHRS, CDR2 YFSETQ. V trimming: 2 bases; J trimming: 3 bases; junction bases outside the gene matches: 8. CDR3 protein: CASSLGETGPNQPQHF. The CDR3 bases that were read are TGCGCCAGCAGCTTAGGGGAGACAGGGCCCAATCAGCCC.

This clone was counted between two and nine times. From the germline J gene comes the end of the CDR3, since the read stops 3 residues before it. V is TRBV5-6 and J is TRBJ1-6; D is uncertain. Germline CDR1 is SGHDT and CDR2 is YYEEEE. The V gene lost 2 bases and the J gene lost 7 bases, with 10 bases spanning the gap. The CDR3 has 14 residues. This CDR3 is CASSFGQENSPLHF. The CDR3 DNA, read in part, is TGTGCCAGCAGCTTTGGGCAGGAGAATTCACCC.

This clone has just a few counts. The read terminates 3 residues before the CDR3 end, so the remaining end is supplied by the germline J gene. The chain combines TRBV10-3 with TRBJ2-7, with a possible D match to TRBD1 (6 bases). Trimming took 5 bases from V and 4 from J, leaving 12 bases between them. CDR1 and CDR2 (germline): ENHRY, SYGVKD. The CDR3 extends over 13 amino acids. The DNA read from the CDR3 is TGTGCCATCAGTAGACAGGAAGGATACGAG. It codes for CAISRQEGYE. The complete CDR3 reads CAISRQEGYEQYF.

The sample holds many counts of this clone. The CDR3 is cut off 3 residues early in the read; its end comes from the germline J gene. The J gene is TRBJ2-5, the V gene TRBV28; D may be TRBD1 (6 bases). The CDR3 is 16 residues long. In germline, CDR1 is MDHEN, CDR2 SYDVKM. V lost 6 bases, J lost 2 bases, and 19 bases lay in between. The covered CDR3 bases are TGTGCCAGCAGAAACGACAGGTCTTTGGGGCAAGAGACC. Encoded protein: CASRNDRSLGQET. The CDR3 in full is CASRNDRSLGQETQYF.

This clone came up many times. The read stops 3 residues short of the end of the CDR3; the missing end is completed from the germline J gene. The chain employs TRBV7-6 and TRBJ2-2; TRBD2 aligns across 12 bases. The trim removed 5 bases at V and 3 bases at J, leaving 4 bases unmatched. The V gene's germline CDR1 is SGHVS and CDR2 FNYEAQ. The CDR3 sequence is 16 residues long. The CDR3 loop is CASSAGLAGYTGELFF. CDR3 DNA, as far as it was read: TGTGCCAGCAGCGCCGGACTAGCGGGGTACACCGGGGAG.

In its sample, this clone was seen many times. With the read ending 3 residues before the CDR3 end, the germline J gene is used to fill in that end. J is TRBJ1-1 and V is TRBV5-4; no clear D gene. V lost 0 bases and J 5 bases, leaving 8 bases between the germline ends. The CDR3 is 13 residues long. CDR1 and CDR2 (germline): SGHNT, YYREEE (reference sequence). The CDR3 DNA, read in part, is TGTGCCAGCAGCTTGGACAAGATGACTGAA. Residues: CASSLDKMTE. The whole CDR3 sequence reads CASSLDKMTEAFF.

This clone was seen ten or more times. The junction departs from germline at one end; a sequencing error may be responsible. The CDR3 end is not reached by the read, which stops 3 residues before it; the germline J gene fills it in. V is TRBV7-7 and J is TRBJ2-7; TRBD1 might be the D (5 bases). The germline V gene encodes CDR1 SSHAT and CDR2 FNYEAQ (reference sequence). The CDR3 covers 13 residues. The CDR3 region is CASSTTQGYEQYF. Partial CDR3 DNA: TGTGCTAGCAGCACCACGCAGGGTTACGAG.

This clone was detected many times. The read ends 3 residues shy of where the CDR3 ends; the end is completed using the germline J gene. The genes are TRBV7-6 and TRBJ2-5; TRBD1 aligns across 7 bases. V gave up 2 bases and J gave up 5 bases; unmatched junction bases: 8. This CDR3 has 15 amino acids. Germline values: CDR1 SGHVS, CDR2 FNYEAQ. The DNA read from the CDR3 is TGTGCCAGCAGCTTACTGTACAGGGGACGCGAGACC. Translating it yields CASSLLYRGRET. From start to end, the CDR3 is CASSLLYRGRETQYF.

In its sample, this clone was seen a few times. The CDR3 end lies 3 residues beyond the end of the read and is filled in from the germline J gene. V is TRBV10-2 and J is TRBJ2-3; 12 bases map to TRBD2. V dropped 8 bases and J dropped 4; count of bases not matched to a gene: 7. This CDR3 contains 15 residues. The germline V gene has CDR1 WSHSY and CDR2 SAAADI. CDR3 region: CASEASGRDSDTQYF. The CDR3 DNA, read in part, is TGCGCCAGCGAGGCTAGCGGGAGGGATTCAGATACG.

This clone was found many times. Read coverage stops 3 residues before the CDR3 terminus; the germline J gene supplies the remainder. The V and J genes are TRBV30 and TRBJ1-5; TRBD1 matches 8 bases. V was clipped by 1 base and J by 7 bases; unmatched bases: 9. The CDR3 consists of 15 residues. CDR1 GTSNPN and CDR2 SVGIG come from the germline V gene (reference sequence). CDR3 DNA (partial): TGTGCCTGGAGTGCTTCCGGGACAGGCGGGCAGCCC. This codes for CAWSASGTGGQP. The CDR3 in full is CAWSASGTGGQPQHF.

There are many counts of this clone. The CDR3 is cut off 3 residues early in the read; its end comes from the germline J gene. The chain employs TRBV10-1 and TRBJ1-5, with D unclear. The V gene lost 2 bases and the J gene lost 1 base, with 6 bases spanning the gap. The length of the CDR3 is 14 residues. Germline CDR1 and CDR2: WNHNN and SYGVQD (reference sequence). The CDR3 spells CASSEAGSNQPQHF. The part of the CDR3 DNA that was read is TGCGCCAGCAGTGAGGCGGGGAGCAATCAGCCC.

The sample holds a few counts of this clone. CDR3 sequence reads: CASSVRPTSGIETQYF. CDR3 DNA (partial): TGTGCCAGCAGTGTTCGCCCGACTAGCGGGATAGAGACC. The chain uses TRBV6-1 and TRBJ2-5, with 11 bases fitting TRBD2. Read sequence stops 3 residues before the CDR3 end, and the germline J gene provides the missing end. The CDR3 has 16 amino acids. Germline CDR1 reads MNHNS; CDR2 reads SASEGT. V shed 4 bases and J 4 bases; nucleotides not matched to a gene: 8.

This clone was recorded at least ten times. The observed sequence ends 3 residues before the CDR3 terminus, with the missing tail filled in from the germline J gene. The chain couples TRBV2 to TRBJ2-2, with D possibly TRBD2 on 6 matching bases. Trimming took off 7 bases at V and 1 base at J, with 13 bases between the two ends. CDR1 SNHLY and CDR2 FYNNEI come from the germline V gene. This CDR3 is built from 15 residues. CDR3 amino acids: CASIKGTLNTGELFF. Partial CDR3 DNA: TGTGCCAGCATAAAAGGGACTTTGAACACCGGGGAG.

This clone came up a few times. Germline is not matched at one junction end, which may reflect a read error. The CDR3 is cut off 3 residues early in the read; its end comes from the germline J gene. The chain employs TRBV20-1 and TRBJ2-1; no clear D gene. This CDR3 has 14 amino acids. CDR1 DFQATT and CDR2 SNEGSKA come from the germline V gene (reference sequence). Partial CDR3 DNA: TGCAGTGCTCGAGAACCAAAGGCCTACAATGAG. Its protein is CSAREPKAYNE. The whole CDR3 sequence reads CSAREPKAYNEQFF.

This clone was recorded at least ten times. Partial CDR3 DNA: TGCAGCGTTGGACAGGGTTATGAA. This encodes CSVGQGYE. The full CDR3 protein reads CSVGQGYEAFF. The rearrangement uses TRBV29-1 and TRBJ1-1; 7 positions match TRBD1. The read gets to within 3 residues of the CDR3 end, and the germline J gene fills in the rest. After removal of 4 bases from V and 7 bases from J, the junction contained 3 bases not matched to a gene. The CDR3 loop spans 11 amino acids. Germline CDR1 is SQVTM and CDR2 is ANQGSEA.

Note on this clone: The read terminates 3 residues before the CDR3 end, so the remaining end is supplied by the germline J gene. The genes are TRBV20-1 and TRBJ2-7, with TRBD2 identical over 12 bases. The CDR3 extends over 17 amino acids. Germline V gene sequence: CDR1 DFQATT, CDR2 SNEGSKA (reference sequence). V was pared by 0 bases and J by 2 bases, with 8 bases of the junction left unmatched. The DNA read from the CDR3 is TGCAGTGCTAGAGATCCTAGCGGGAGGGCGGGGGCCTACGAG. Its translation: CSARDPSGRAGAYE. The complete CDR3 sequence is CSARDPSGRAGAYEQYF.

This clone was detected many times. From the germline J gene comes the end of the CDR3, since the read stops 3 residues before it. The chain combines TRBV5-8 with TRBJ1-1; D is unresolved. CDR3 length: 13 amino acids. The V and J ends lost 7 bases and 0 bases respectively, with 10 bases between them. Germline CDR1 reads SGHTS; CDR2 reads YDEGEE. The sequenced part of the CDR3 DNA is TGTGCCAGCGCGAGTTCCATGAACACTGAA. It codes for CASASSMNTE. The CDR3 as a whole reads CASASSMNTEAFF.